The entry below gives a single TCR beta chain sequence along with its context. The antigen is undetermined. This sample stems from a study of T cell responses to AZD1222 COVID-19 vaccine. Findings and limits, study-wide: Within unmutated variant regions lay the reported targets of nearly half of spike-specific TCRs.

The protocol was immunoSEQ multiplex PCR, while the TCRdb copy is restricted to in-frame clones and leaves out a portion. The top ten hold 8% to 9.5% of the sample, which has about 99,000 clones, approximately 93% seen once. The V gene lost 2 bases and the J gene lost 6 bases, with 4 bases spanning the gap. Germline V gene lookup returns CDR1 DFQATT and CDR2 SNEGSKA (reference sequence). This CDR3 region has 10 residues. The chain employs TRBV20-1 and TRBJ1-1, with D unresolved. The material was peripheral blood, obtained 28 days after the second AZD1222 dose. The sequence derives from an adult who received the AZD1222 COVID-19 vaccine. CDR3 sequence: CSARRSEAFF. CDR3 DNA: TGCAGTGCTAGACGTTCTGAAGCTTTCTTT.